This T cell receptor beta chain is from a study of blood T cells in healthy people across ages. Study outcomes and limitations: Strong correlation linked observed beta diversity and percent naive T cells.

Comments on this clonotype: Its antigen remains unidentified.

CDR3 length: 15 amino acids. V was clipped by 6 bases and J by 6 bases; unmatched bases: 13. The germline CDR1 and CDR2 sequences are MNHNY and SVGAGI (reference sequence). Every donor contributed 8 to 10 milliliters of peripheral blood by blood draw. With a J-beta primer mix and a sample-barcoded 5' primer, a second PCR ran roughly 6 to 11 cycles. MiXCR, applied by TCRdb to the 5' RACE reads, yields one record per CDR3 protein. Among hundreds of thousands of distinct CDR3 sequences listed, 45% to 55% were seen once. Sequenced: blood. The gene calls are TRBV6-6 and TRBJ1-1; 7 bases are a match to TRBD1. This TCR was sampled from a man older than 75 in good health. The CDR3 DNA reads TGTGCCAGCAGCCTTACAGGGGATTACCAGCCTGAAGCTTTCTTT. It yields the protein CASSLTGDYQPEAFF.